This T cell receptor (beta chain) is from a study of post-analysis software for immune sequencing data (dated by TCRdb to the mid-2010s). Notes on the research overall: The recorded disease courses included relapsing-remitting, secondary progressive and progressive-relapsing multiple sclerosis, and some patients had no subtype annotation. Patient repertoires were compared against ten to eleven previously published healthy control repertoires from donors aged roughly 6 to 26 years. A subset of samples was prepared in parallel using single-end sample barcoding, then pooled and co-amplified after Illumina adapter ligation.

Reading from cysteine to phenylalanine, the CDR3 counts 19 amino acids. Only the CDR3 DNA stays, 57 bases, in frame from base 1. CDR1 and CDR2 are drawn from the germline V gene: MNHNS, SASEGT. From V the trimming removes 8 bases and from J it removes 9 bases, while the gene matches leave 20 bases of the junction unaccounted for. General conclusions and limits of the study: Significantly lower normalized Chao1 diversity was found in multiple sclerosis patients than in controls, suggesting substantial peripheral T-cell clonal expansion. The control group was slightly older than the multiple sclerosis patient group. Direct clustering with F measure showed strong co-clustering of samples prepared in the same batch, prompting a batch-effect correction. Significantly higher frequencies in patients than in controls were found for several TRBV segments, including TRBV5-6, TRBV5-1 and TRBV20-1.

The protocol used for the library was PCR. TCRdb lists the instrument as Illumina HiSeq 2500. To reduce PCR and sequencing biases, unique molecular identifiers were incorporated into the TCR beta cDNA libraries. Per 1 to 10 million input T cells, some 500,000 cDNA molecules were obtained, such that each molecule approximated one T cell. The patient libraries were prepared and sequenced with the same protocol used for the earlier healthy control dataset. Within a given batch, samples were prepared together, multiplexed and sequenced on the same HiSeq lane. The study's own analysis went as follows. Raw barcoded reads were processed with MIGEC, and single-read molecular identifier groups were discarded before consensus assembly and CDR3 extraction. VDJtools was used for post-analysis of the clonotype tables, with diversity normalized by down-sampling every dataset to the smallest sample size. To correct batch-related cross-sample contamination, repertoire overlap clustering matched CDR3 amino acid sequences but not nucleotide sequences. TCRdb redid the processing of the public reads, applying fastp at Q25 and MiXCR, and retained in-frame beta chains. Rows are unified per CDR3 protein, each entry keeping the most common DNA and genes. The V and J calls come from TCRdb's annotation, not from the publication. The sample table shows roughly 870,000 distinct CDR3 sequences, and around 53% are seen once. The top ten hold roughly 4.4% of the sample.

In its sample, this clonotype was seen a few times. Its specific antigen is unknown. Per-base quality was not reported, and no clone a single base away is much larger than it. TCR beta repertoires were profiled from peripheral blood of 13 young patients with multiple sclerosis to demonstrate the VDJtools post-analysis software. Multiple sclerosis patients were children and adolescents aged roughly 6 to 17 years. The chain links TRBV6-1 with TRBJ2-1; 15 of the junction bases match TRBD2. The source of this sequence is a girl under 18 with multiple sclerosis. Sequencing input: blood. The bases are TGTGCCAGCCCTCCACCAGGACTAGCGGGAGGGCCTTGGGATAGTGAGCAGTTCTTC. It translates to CASPPPGLAGGPWDSEQFF.